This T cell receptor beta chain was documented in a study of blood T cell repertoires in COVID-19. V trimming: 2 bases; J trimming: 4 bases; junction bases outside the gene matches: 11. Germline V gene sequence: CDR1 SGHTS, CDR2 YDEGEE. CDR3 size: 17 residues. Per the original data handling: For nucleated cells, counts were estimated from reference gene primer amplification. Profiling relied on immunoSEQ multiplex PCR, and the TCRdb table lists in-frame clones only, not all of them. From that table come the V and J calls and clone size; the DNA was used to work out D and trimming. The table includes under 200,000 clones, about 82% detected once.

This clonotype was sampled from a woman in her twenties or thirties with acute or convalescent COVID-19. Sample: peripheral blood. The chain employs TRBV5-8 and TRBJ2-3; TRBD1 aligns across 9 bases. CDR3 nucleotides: TGTGCCAGCAGCTTTAGTCCGGGACAGGGAGTATCAGATACGCAGTATTTT. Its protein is CASSFSPGQGVSDTQYF.